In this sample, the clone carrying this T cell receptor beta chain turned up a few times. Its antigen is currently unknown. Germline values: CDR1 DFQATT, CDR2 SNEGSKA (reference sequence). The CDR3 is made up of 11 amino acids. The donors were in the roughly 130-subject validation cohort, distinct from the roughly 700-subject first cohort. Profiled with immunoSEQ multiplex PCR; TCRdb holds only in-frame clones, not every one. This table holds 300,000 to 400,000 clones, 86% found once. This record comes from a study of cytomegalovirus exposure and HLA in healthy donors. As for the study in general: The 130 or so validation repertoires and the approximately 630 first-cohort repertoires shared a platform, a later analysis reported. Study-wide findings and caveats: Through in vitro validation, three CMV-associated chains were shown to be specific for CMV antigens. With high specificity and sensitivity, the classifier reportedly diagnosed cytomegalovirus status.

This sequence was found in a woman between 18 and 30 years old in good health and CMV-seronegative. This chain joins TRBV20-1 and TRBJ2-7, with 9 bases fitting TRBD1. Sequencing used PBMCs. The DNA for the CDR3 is TGCAGACCGGGACAGGGAGACGAGCAGTACTTC. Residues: CRPGQGDEQYF.